This TCR beta chain was sequenced for a study of T cells in Graves' hyperthyroidism and ophthalmopathy. Regarding this clonotype: Its cognate antigen is unknown.

Study outcomes and limitations: Classification by a 13 V-J model distinguished ophthalmopathy from stable hyperthyroidism.

The CDR3 totals 14 residues. Losses at the gene ends were 4 bases for V and 7 bases for J; bases not matched to a gene: 7. From germline, CDR1 is SGDLS and CDR2 YYNGEE. The CDR3 regions of TCR beta were amplified from RNA transcripts. First-round RT-PCR of the TCR CDR3 relied on the HTBI primer set. TCRdb re-called the multiplex PCR reads with MiXCR, one entry per CDR3 protein. The table shows 500,000 to 750,000 distinct CDR3 sequences, with around 16% occurring only once. The TCR sequence derives from a woman younger than 45 with Graves' hyperthyroidism. The sequenced sample consisted of blood. This chain links TRBV9 with TRBJ2-1, with TRBD2 matching 8 bases. The CDR3 sequence: CASSTLPGGNEQFF. In nucleotides, the CDR3 is TGTGCCAGCAGCACCCTCCCGGGGGGGAATGAGCAGTTCTTC.